This paragraph reports one T cell receptor (beta chain). No antigen is known for it. This sample was included in a study of a mutant IDH1 vaccine in newly diagnosed glioma. Study-level information: Radiotherapy alone preceded vaccination by 4-6 weeks; alternatively, vaccination started with temozolomide cycles. The treated group averaged 40.4 years old and was around 62% male, roughly 40% female.

Time point denoted: week 23, last vaccination. Alongside topical imiquimod, each dose of vaccine comprised 300 ug of mutant IDH1 20-mer peptide. V lost 7 bases and J 0 bases, leaving 12 bases between the germline ends. Per germline, CDR1 SQVTM and CDR2 ANQGSEA. The CDR3 covers 14 residues. TCRdb's table, derived via immunoSEQ multiplex PCR, lists solely in-frame clones and lacks some. Counted here are 40,000 to 45,000 clones, about 75% occurring once; the ten biggest clones make up approximately 5.8%. The TCR comes from a man aged 50-60 years with glioma. The rearrangement uses TRBV29-1 and TRBJ2-2, with a weak D call TRBD1 (6 bases). This specimen was PBMCs, taken from a glioma patient whose treatment included an IDH1 peptide vaccine. CDR3 loop: CSARTAANTGELFF. The CDR3 bases are TGCAGCGCCCGGACAGCCGCGAACACCGGGGAGCTGTTTTTT.